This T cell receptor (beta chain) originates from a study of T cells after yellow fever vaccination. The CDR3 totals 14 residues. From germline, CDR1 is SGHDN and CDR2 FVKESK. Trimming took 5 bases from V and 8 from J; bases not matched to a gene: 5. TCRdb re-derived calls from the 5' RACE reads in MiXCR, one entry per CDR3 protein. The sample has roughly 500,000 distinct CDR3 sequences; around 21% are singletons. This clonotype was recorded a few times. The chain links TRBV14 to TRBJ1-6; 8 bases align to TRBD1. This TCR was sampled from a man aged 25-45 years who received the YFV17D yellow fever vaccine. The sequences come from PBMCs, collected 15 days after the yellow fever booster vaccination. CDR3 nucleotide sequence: TGTGCCAGCAGCTTGGACAGGGCTTATTCACCCCTCCACTTT. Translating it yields CASSLDRAYSPLHF.